The TCR beta chain described here comes from a study of blood T cell repertoires in COVID-19. Overall study: Donors in the United States, Italy and Spain gave samples during acute or convalescent COVID-19. Sources were T cells, B-cell-depleted T cells, or PBMCs; the material itself was cDNA or gDNA.

In the original analysis: Estimates of nucleated cell counts were drawn from the amplification of reference gene primers. Assay used: immunoSEQ multiplex PCR; TCRdb lists only in-frame clones, some missing. V, J and clone size are taken as reported in that table, and D and trimming were inferred from the DNA itself. Of roughly 93,000 clones in the sample, 75% to 90% are singletons; the top ten hold approximately 1%. Germline CDR1 and CDR2: WNHNN and SYGVQD (reference sequence). J gave up 6 bases and V 6 bases, and 8 bases lay outside the gene matches. The CDR3 consists of 14 residues. The chain has TRBV10-1 and TRBJ2-5; 9 bases fit TRBD1. This TCR came from a human donor in a cohort sampled during active COVID-19. The sequenced sample was peripheral blood. CDR3 in amino acids: CASSDTGGSKTQYF. The CDR3 nucleotides are TGCGCCAGCAGCGACACAGGGGGCTCGAAGACCCAGTACTTC.